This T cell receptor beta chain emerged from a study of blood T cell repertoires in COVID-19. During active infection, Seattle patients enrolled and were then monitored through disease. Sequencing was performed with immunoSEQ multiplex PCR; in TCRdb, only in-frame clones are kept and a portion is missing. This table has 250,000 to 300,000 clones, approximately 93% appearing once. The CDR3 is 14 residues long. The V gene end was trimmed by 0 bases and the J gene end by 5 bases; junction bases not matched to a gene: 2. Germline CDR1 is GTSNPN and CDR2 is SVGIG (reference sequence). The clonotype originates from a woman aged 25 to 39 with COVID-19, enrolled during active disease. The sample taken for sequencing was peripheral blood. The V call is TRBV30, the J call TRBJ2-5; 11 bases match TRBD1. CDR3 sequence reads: CAWSVGTGGETQYF. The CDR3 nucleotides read TGTGCCTGGAGTGTCGGGACAGGGGGGGAGACCCAGTACTTC.